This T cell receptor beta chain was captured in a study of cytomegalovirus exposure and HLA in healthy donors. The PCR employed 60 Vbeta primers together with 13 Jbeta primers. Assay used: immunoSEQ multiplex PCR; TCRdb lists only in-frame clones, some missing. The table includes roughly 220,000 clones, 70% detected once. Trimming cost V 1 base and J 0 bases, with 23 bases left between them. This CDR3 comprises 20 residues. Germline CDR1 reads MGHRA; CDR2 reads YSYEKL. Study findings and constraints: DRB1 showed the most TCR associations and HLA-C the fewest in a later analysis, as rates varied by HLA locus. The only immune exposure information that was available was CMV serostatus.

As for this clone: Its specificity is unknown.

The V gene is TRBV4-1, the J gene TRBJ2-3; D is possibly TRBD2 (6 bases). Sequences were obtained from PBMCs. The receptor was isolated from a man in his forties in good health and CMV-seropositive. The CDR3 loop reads CASSQGGWGTFDPSTDTQYF. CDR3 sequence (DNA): TGCGCCAGCAGCCAAGGGGGGTGGGGGACTTTCGATCCTAGCACAGATACGCAGTATTTT.